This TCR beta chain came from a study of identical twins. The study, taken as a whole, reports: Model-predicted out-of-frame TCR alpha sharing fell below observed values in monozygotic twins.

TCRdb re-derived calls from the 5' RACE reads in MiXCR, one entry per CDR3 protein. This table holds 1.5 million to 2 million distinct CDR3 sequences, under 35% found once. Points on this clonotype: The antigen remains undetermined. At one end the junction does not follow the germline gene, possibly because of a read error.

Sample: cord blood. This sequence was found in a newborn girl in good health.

The CDR3 is CASSRPGLAGSKDTQYF. DNA for the CDR3: TGTGCCAGCAGCCGCCCGGGACTAGCGGGGAGCAAAGATACGCAGTATTTT. This chain joins TRBV14 and TRBJ2-3; 13 nucleotides agree with TRBD2. The CDR3 has 17 residues. The germline V gene has CDR1 SGHDN and CDR2 FVKESK.